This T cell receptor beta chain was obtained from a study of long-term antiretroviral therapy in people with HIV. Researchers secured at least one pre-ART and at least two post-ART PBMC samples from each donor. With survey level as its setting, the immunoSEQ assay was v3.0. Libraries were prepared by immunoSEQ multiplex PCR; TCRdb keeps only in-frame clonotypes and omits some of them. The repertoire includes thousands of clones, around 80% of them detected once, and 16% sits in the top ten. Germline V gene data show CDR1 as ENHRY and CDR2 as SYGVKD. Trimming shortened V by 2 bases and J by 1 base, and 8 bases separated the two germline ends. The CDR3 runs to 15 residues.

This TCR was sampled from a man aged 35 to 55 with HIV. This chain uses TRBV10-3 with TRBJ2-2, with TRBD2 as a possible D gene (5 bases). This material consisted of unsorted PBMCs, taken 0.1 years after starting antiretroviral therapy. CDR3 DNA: TGTGCCATCAGTGAGAAGAGCGGGAACACCGGGGAGCTGTTTTTT. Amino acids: CAISEKSGNTGELFF.